Listed below are T cell receptor beta chains from one sample, sequenced in a study of T cell responses to AZD1222 COVID-19 vaccine. The data were produced by immunoSEQ multiplex PCR, yet TCRdb's version contains in-frame clones alone and is incomplete. The repertoire has about 130,000 clones, 87% of them found once; the top ten carry approximately 1.4%. Material: peripheral blood, obtained on day 0 of AZD1222 vaccination. The receptors originated from an adult in good health. CDR3s include the opening cysteine and the closing phenylalanine or tryptophan. The D gene is left open where the match is weak. Some rows have no size entry. The others give once, few or many, or a class for an expanded clone.

j_call	clone_size	d_call	v_call	cdr3_nt	cdr3_aa
TRBJ1-6	-	TRBD1	TRBV6-5	TGTGCCAGCAGTTACCAGTCCAGGGGGGTCTCACCCCTCCACTTT	CASSYQSRGVSPLHF
TRBJ2-3	-	-	TRBV5-5	TGTGCCAGCAGCAATTCCCCCAAAGATACGCAGTATTTT	CASSNSPKDTQYF
TRBJ2-7	-	-	TRBV6-5	TGTGCCAGCAGTCTGGGACGGCCCAACTACGAGCAGTACTTC	CASSLGRPNYEQYF
TRBJ2-1	-	TRBD2	TRBV18	TGTGCCAGCTCACCACCGGGACTAGCGGGGGGGCGGGACGCCTACAATGAGCAGTTCTTC	CASSPPGLAGGRDAYNEQFF
TRBJ2-2	-	-	TRBV6-4	TGTGCCAGCAGTGGGACAAACACCGGGGAGCTGTTTTTT	CASSGTNTGELFF
TRBJ1-1	-	-	TRBV18	TGTGCCAGCTCACCCTCCAGGGGAACTGAAGCTTTCTTT	CASSPSRGTEAFF
TRBJ1-2	-	TRBD1	TRBV19	TGTGCCAGCCGACAGGGAGACTCTGGCTACACCTTC	CASRQGDSGYTF
TRBJ1-2	-	-	TRBV2	TGTGCCAGCACCGGTGGGACTAACTATGGCTACACCTTC	CASTGGTNYGYTF
TRBJ1-2	-	-	TRBV20-1	TGCAGTGCCCCCCTCAACTATGGCTACACCTTC	CSAPLNYGYTF
TRBJ1-1	-	-	TRBV21-1	TGTGCCAGCAGCAAAATCCTTACGGACAGGAGAACTGAAGCTTTCTTT	CASSKILTDRRTEAFF
TRBJ1-3	-	TRBD1	TRBV4-1	TGCGCCAGCAGCCAACGCGGGACAGGGGAGGTAAACACCATATATTTT	CASSQRGTGEVNTIYF
TRBJ2-7	-	-	TRBV12-3/TRBV12-4	TGTGCCAGCAGTTTAGACGGCCCCTACGAGCAGTACTTC	CASSLDGPYEQYF
TRBJ2-7	-	TRBD1	TRBV30	TGTGCCTGGAGGGGGACAGGGCCCTACGAGCAGTACTTC	CAWRGTGPYEQYF
TRBJ1-4	few	-	TRBV19	TGTGCCAGTAGCCACCAGGCAACTAATGAAAAACTGTTTTTT	CASSHQATNEKLFF
TRBJ1-3	-	-	TRBV7-2	TGTGCCAGCAGCTTAGCGCGTGGGGCTAACTCTGGAAACACCATATATTTT	CASSLARGANSGNTIYF
TRBJ2-3	-	-	TRBV5-1	TGCGCCAGCAGCCCCACCGGCAGATCGATCACAGATACGCAGTATTTT	CASSPTGRSITDTQYF
TRBJ2-5	-	TRBD2	TRBV5-1	TGCGCCAGCAGCCCCGGGACTAGTGGAGAGACCCAGTACTTC	CASSPGTSGETQYF
TRBJ1-2	-	TRBD1	TRBV27	TGTGCCAGCAGGCTCTCCGGGGGGACAGAAAACTATGGCTACACCTTC	CASRLSGGTENYGYTF
TRBJ1-1	-	-	TRBV6-6	TGTGCCAGCAGTTACGAAAAAGGACTGAACACTGAAGCTTTCTTT	CASSYEKGLNTEAFF
TRBJ1-4	-	-	TRBV20-1	TGCAGTGCTTGGGGAAATGAAAAACTGTTTTTT	CSAWGNEKLFF